The rows below give T cell receptor beta chains drawn from one sample of a study of T cells after yellow fever vaccination. TCRdb used MiXCR to reprocess the 5' RACE reads, holding one entry per CDR3 protein. The sample consists of some 600,000 distinct CDR3 sequences, about 17% of them appearing once. Material: PBMCs, obtained more than 4 days after the first yellow fever vaccination. These receptors all come from a man between 18 and 29 years old who received the YFV17D yellow fever vaccine. The CDR3 runs from the conserved cysteine through the conserved F or W. The D gene is left open where the match is weak. Expanded clones get a size class; other rows say once, few or many, or leave the size out.

V: TRBV10-3
size: few
J: TRBJ1-1
D: NA
DNA: TGTGCCATCAGTGTGCGGCAGCAGAACACTGAAGCTTTCTTT
CDR3: CAISVRQQNTEAFF

V: TRBV5-5
size: few
J: TRBJ2-1
D: TRBD2
DNA: TGTGCCAGCAGCCGGTATGTAGCGGGGGGAGGTGGTGAGCAGTTCTTC
CDR3: CASSRYVAGGGGEQFF

V: TRBV4-1
size: NA
J: TRBJ2-7
D: TRBD2
DNA: TGCGCCAGCAGCCTTCAGGCTAGCGGAACCTACGAGCAGTACTTC
CDR3: CASSLQASGTYEQYF

V: TRBV7-6
size: NA
J: TRBJ1-5
D: NA
DNA: TGTGCCAGCAGCTTACAGTCAGAAAGCAATCAGCCCCAGCATTTT
CDR3: CASSLQSESNQPQHF

V: TRBV24-1
size: NA
J: TRBJ2-1
D: NA
DNA: TGTGCCACCAGTGACCCGACGGGAATGGATGAGCAGTTCTTC
CDR3: CATSDPTGMDEQFF

V: TRBV12-5
size: few
J: TRBJ2-1
D: TRBD1
DNA: TGTGCTAGTGGTTCCTCCCCCCGGGACAGGGTTAATGAGCAGTTCTTC
CDR3: CASGSSPRDRVNEQFF

V: TRBV12-3/TRBV12-4
size: NA
J: TRBJ1-4
D: NA
DNA: TGTGCCAGCAGTCTTGGGTACTCCGGAGAAAAACTGTTTTTT
CDR3: CASSLGYSGEKLFF

V: TRBV9
size: many
J: TRBJ1-6
D: NA
DNA: TGTGCCAGCAGCGTTGAGGGAACTCCCCTCCACTTT
CDR3: CASSVEGTPLHF

V: TRBV12-3/TRBV12-4
size: NA
J: TRBJ1-1
D: NA
DNA: TGTGCCAGCAGTCCCACTGGACCGCCCTCGGACACTGAAGCTTTCTTT
CDR3: CASSPTGPPSDTEAFF

V: TRBV20-1
size: NA
J: TRBJ2-1
D: TRBD2
DNA: TGCAGTTCCACTAGCGGCTCCTACAATGAGCAGTTCTTC
CDR3: CSSTSGSYNEQFF

V: TRBV2
size: NA
J: TRBJ2-5
D: NA
DNA: TGTGCCACCTCCGGGACAATAGAAGAGACCCAGTACTTC
CDR3: CATSGTIEETQYF

V: TRBV12-3/TRBV12-4
size: many
J: TRBJ2-3
D: NA
DNA: TGTGCCAGCAGTCCCCACCCCGCGGCAGATACGCAGTATTTT
CDR3: CASSPHPAADTQYF

V: TRBV4-2
size: once
J: TRBJ2-2
D: NA
DNA: TGTGCCAGCAGCCAAACCCTTGACAAGAACACCGGGGAGCTGTTTTTT
CDR3: CASSQTLDKNTGELFF

V: TRBV27
size: NA
J: TRBJ2-3
D: TRBD2
DNA: TGTGCCAGCAGACCGTCCGGGACTAGCGCCACAGATACGCAGTATTTT
CDR3: CASRPSGTSATDTQYF

V: TRBV12-3/TRBV12-4
size: few
J: TRBJ2-6
D: TRBD1
DNA: TGTGCCAGCAGTGGGACAGGGATCGGGGCCAACGTCCTGACTTTC
CDR3: CASSGTGIGANVLTF

V: TRBV20-1
size: few
J: TRBJ1-5
D: NA
DNA: TGCAGTGCTTCCCCGGCCGCAGACAGAAGCAATCAGCCCCAGCATTTT
CDR3: CSASPAADRSNQPQHF

V: TRBV2
size: few
J: TRBJ2-2
D: NA
DNA: TGTGCCAGCATCAGGACTTCCCTCGGCACCGGGGAGCTGTTTTTT
CDR3: CASIRTSLGTGELFF